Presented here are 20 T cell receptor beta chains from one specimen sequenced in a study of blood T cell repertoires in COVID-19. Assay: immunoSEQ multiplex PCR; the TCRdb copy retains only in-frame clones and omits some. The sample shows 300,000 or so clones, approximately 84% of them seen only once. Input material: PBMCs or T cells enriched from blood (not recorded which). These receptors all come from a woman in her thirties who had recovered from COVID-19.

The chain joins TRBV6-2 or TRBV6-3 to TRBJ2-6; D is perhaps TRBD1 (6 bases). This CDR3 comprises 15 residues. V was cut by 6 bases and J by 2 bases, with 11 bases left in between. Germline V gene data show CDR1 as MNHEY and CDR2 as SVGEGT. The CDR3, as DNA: TGTGCCAGCAGCCAACACAGGGCTGGGGCCAACGTCCTGACTTTC. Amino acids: CASSQHRAGANVLTF.

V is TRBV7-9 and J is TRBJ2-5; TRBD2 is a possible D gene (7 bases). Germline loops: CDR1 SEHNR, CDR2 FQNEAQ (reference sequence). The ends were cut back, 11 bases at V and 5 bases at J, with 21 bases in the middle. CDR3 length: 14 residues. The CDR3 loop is CASWAPGGAETQYF. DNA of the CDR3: TGTGCCTCCTGGGCTCCGGGGGGCGCGGAGACCCAGTACTTC.

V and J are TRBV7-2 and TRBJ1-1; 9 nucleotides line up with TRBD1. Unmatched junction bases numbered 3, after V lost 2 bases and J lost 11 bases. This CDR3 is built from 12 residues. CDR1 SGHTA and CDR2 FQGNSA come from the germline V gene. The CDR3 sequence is CASSLPGQGAFF. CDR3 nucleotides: TGTGCCAGCAGCTTACCGGGACAGGGCGCTTTCTTT.

The CDR3 region is CASSEAGLAMHEQFF. CDR3 bases: TGTGCCAGCAGTGAAGCCGGGCTAGCGATGCATGAGCAGTTCTTC. The chain joins TRBV6-1 to TRBJ2-1; the D gene is possibly TRBD2 (6 bases). The germline V gene has CDR1 MNHNS and CDR2 SASEGT. V gave up 0 bases and J gave up 8 bases, with 14 bases separating them. This CDR3 is built from 15 residues.

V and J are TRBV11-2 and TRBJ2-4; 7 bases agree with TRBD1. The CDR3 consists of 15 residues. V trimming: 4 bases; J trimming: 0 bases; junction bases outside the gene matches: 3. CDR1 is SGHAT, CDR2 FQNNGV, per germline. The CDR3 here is CASSSGTVAKNIQYF. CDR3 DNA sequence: TGTGCCAGCAGCTCGGGGACAGTAGCCAAAAACATTCAGTACTTC.

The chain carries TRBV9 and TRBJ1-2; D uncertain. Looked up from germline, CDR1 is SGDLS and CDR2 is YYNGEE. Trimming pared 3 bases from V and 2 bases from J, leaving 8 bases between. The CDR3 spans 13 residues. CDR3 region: CASSESANYGYTF. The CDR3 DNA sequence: TGTGCCAGCAGCGAATCAGCGAACTATGGCTACACCTTC.

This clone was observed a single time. CDR3 coding DNA: TGTGCCAGCAGCTTATTCTCTTGGTCTAGCGGGGTTGGCACAGATACGCAGTATTTT. Its protein product is CASSLFSWSSGVGTDTQYF. The chain uses TRBV7-2 and TRBJ2-3, with 9 bases aligning to TRBD2. V trimming: 2 bases; J trimming: 1 base; junction bases outside the gene matches: 13. CDR3 length equals 19 residues. Germline loops: CDR1 SGHTA, CDR2 FQGNSA.

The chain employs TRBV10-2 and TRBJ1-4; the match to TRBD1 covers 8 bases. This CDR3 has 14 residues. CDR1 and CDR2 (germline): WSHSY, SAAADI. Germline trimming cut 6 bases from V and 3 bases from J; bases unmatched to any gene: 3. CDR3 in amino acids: CASRQGAANEKLFF. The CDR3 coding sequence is TGCGCCAGCAGGCAGGGGGCGGCTAATGAAAAACTGTTTTTT.

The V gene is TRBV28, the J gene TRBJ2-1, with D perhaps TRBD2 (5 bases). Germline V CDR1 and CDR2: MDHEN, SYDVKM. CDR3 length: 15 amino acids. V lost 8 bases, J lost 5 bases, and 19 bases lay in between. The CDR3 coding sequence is TGTGCCAGCCTCCCCCCTGAGGGCATCCACAATGAGCAGTTCTTC. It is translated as CASLPPEGIHNEQFF. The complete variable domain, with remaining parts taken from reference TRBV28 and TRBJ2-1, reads DVKVTQSSRYLVKRTGEKVFLECVQDMDHENMFWYRQDPGLGLRLIYFSYDVKMKEKGDIPEGYSVSREKKERFSLILESASTNQTSMYLCASLPPEGIHNEQFFGPGTRLTVL.

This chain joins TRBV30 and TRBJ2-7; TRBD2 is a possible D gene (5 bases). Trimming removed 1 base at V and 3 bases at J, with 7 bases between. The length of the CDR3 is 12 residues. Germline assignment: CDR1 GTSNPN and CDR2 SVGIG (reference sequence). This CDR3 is CAWSALDYEQYF. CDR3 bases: TGTGCCTGGAGTGCACTAGACTACGAGCAGTACTTC.

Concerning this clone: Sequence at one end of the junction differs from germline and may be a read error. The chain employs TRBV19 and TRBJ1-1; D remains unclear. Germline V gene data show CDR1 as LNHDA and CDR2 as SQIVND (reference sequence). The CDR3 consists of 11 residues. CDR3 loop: CASSTTAAAFF. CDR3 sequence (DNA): TGTGCCAGCAGTACAACGGCGGCGGCTTTCTTT.

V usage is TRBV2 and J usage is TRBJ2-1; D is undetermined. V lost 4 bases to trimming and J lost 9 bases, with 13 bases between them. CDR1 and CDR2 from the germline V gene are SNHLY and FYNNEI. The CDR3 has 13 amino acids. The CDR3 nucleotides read TGTGCCAGCAGTGTAGGAGCGTCGGGTGAGCAGTTCTTC. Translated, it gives CASSVGASGEQFF.

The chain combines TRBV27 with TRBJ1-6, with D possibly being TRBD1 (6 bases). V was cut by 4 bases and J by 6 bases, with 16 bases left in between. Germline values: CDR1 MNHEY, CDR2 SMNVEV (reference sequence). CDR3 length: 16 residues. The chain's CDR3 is CASSWGGATLNSPLHF. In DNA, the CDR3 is TGTGCCAGCAGTTGGGGGGGGGCGACCCTTAATTCACCCCTCCACTTT.

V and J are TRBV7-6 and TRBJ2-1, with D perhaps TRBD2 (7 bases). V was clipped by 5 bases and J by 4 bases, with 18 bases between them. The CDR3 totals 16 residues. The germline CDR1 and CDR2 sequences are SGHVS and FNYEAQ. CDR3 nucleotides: TGTGCCAGCAGCCCTCTTCGAGGGGGGGCGTACAATGAGCAGTTCTTC. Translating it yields CASSPLRGGAYNEQFF.

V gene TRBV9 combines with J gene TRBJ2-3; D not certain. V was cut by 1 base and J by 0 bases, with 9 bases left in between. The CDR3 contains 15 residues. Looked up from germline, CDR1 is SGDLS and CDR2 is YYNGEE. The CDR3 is CASSVIPTSTDTQYF. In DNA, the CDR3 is TGTGCCAGCAGCGTAATCCCCACTAGCACAGATACGCAGTATTTT.

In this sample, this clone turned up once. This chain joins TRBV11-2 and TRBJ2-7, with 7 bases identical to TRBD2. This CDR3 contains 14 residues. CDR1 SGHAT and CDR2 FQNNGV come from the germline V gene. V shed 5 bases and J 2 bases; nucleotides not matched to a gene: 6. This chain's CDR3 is CASSAPRGTYEQYF. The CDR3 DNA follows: TGTGCCAGCAGCGCCCCGCGGGGGACCTACGAGCAGTACTTC. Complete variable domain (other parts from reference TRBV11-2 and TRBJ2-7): EAGVAQSPRYKIIEKRQSVAFWCNPISGHATLYWYQQILGQGPKLLIQFQNNGVVDDSQLPKDRFSAERLKGVDSTLKIQPAKLEDSAVYLCASSAPRGTYEQYFGPGTRLTVT.

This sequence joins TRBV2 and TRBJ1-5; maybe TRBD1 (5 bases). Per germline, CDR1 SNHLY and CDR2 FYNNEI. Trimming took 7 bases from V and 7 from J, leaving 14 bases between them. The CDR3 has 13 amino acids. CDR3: CASNSGLGQPQHF. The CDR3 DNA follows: TGTGCCAGCAATTCAGGGTTAGGGCAGCCCCAGCATTTT.

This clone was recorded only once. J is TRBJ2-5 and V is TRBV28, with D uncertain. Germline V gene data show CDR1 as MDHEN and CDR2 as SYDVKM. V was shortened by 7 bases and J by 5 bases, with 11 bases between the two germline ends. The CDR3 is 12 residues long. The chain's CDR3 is CASTTFGETQYF. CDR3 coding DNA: TGTGCCAGCACCACATTCGGGGAGACCCAGTACTTC.

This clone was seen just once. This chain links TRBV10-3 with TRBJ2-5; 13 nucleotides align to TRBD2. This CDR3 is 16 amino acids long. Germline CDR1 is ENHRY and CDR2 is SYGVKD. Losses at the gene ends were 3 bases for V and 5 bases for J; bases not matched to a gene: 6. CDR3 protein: CAISDSTSGGAETQYF. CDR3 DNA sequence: TGTGCCATCAGTGACTCCACTAGCGGGGGGGCCGAGACCCAGTACTTC.

CDR3: CASSKWGGHGDTQYF. CDR3 in DNA: TGTGCCAGCAGCAAATGGGGGGGCCATGGAGATACGCAGTATTTT. This chain links TRBV21-1 with TRBJ2-3; TRBD2 is the table's D call and was not checked against the DNA. TRBV21-1 is reported as a pseudogene. There are 15 residues in the CDR3.